This T cell receptor beta chain stems from a study of T-cell reconstitution after alpha-beta-depleted transplantation in children. Preparation of the TCRbeta library used unique molecular identifiers. TCRdb re-called the PCR reads through MiXCR, storing one row per CDR3 protein. The repertoire holds 250,000 to 350,000 distinct CDR3 sequences, with more than 9% as singletons. The CDR3 runs to 16 residues. From germline, CDR1 is ENHRY and CDR2 SYGVKD. As regards this clonotype: Possible read error: a much larger clone is one base away.

The chain carries TRBV10-3 and TRBJ2-2, with a tentative D call TRBD1 (6 bases). Here the sequenced sample was PBMCs from the stem cell graft donor, taken from the stem cell graft. The sequence came from a human donor who donated a stem cell graft to a child with SCID. CDR3 protein: CAISVGQGLNTWELFF. The CDR3 DNA follows: TGTGCCATCAGTGTGGGGCAGGGGCTCAACACCTGGGAGCTGTTTTTT.